This T cell receptor beta chain was identified during a study of identical twins. In regard to this clonotype: Its specificity is unknown.

Study findings and constraints: In drawing conclusions, the study used cross-sectional statistical analysis and did not follow the same donors. Zero-insertion analyses could be partly confounded by invariant MAIT and iNKT cells. Models underpredicted monozygotic twin sharing of out-of-frame TCR alpha.

This CDR3 is 15 amino acids long. Germline assignment: CDR1 WSHSY and CDR2 SAAADI. V gave up 2 bases and J gave up 0 bases; unmatched junction bases: 1. TCRdb ran MiXCR on the 5' RACE reads and lists one entry per CDR3 protein. Here the sample spans a few hundred thousand distinct CDR3 sequences, approximately 8.3% being singletons. Separately, the same data were catalogued under a study of yellow fever vaccine responses in identical twins. That report adds: Twins' vaccine T cell response reportedly seemed partly convergent, partly personalized.

This receptor was obtained from a young woman in good health. The chain employs TRBV10-2 and TRBJ2-7; 10 nucleotides line up with TRBD2. The sample taken for sequencing was CD8+ T cells sorted from blood. The CDR3 region is CASSEGLAVSYEQYF. The DNA for the CDR3 is TGCGCCAGCAGTGAGGGACTAGCGGTCTCCTACGAGCAGTACTTC.